This note documents a single T cell receptor beta chain sequence. The antigen is unknown. The data originate from a study of T cells in Graves' hyperthyroidism and ophthalmopathy. Trimming shortened V by 1 base and J by 10 bases, and 11 bases separated the two germline ends. The germline V gene encodes CDR1 SGHTA and CDR2 FQGNSA. The CDR3 is 13 amino acids. It was RNA transcripts that yielded the amplified TCR beta CDR3 regions. TCR CDR3 regions were first amplified by RT-PCR with HTBI primers. TCRdb ran MiXCR on the multiplex PCR reads and lists one entry per CDR3 protein. The sample has roughly 500,000 distinct CDR3 sequences, 40% to 50% seen once; the top ten hold roughly 45%. The study, taken as a whole, reports: Clonotypes that were expanded in thyroid above 0.001 mostly appeared in blood too. Ophthalmopathy prediction by the model preceded onset by a median approximately 6.9 months.

The rearrangement links TRBV7-2 to TRBJ2-1; D is unclear. The sequence was collected from an adult woman with Graves' disease, either hyperthyroidism or ophthalmopathy (not recorded which). Sequenced input: peripheral blood or thyroid tissue (not recorded which). CDR3 in amino acids: CASSLGPNSEQFF. CDR3 sequence (DNA): TGTGCCAGCAGCTTAGGACCCAACAGCGAGCAGTTCTTC.